These T cell receptor beta chains were read from a single sample in a study of T-cell reconstitution after alpha-beta-depleted transplantation in children. MiXCR, applied by TCRdb to the PCR reads, yields one record per CDR3 protein. The sample yields under 250,000 distinct CDR3 sequences, 20% to 30% seen once. The specimen was PBMCs, mostly from graft donor cells, collected 360 days after TCRalphabeta/CD19-depleted stem cell transplant. The source is a female patient aged 2-9 years who had a stem cell transplant for congenital amegakaryocytic thrombocytopenia, so the T cells may come from the graft donor. Each CDR3 is given with its conserved first and last residue. A D gene is named only where the DNA matches it firmly. Some rows mark clone size as missing; the rest say once, few, many or name a class of expanded clone.

clone size: NA; CDR3 length: 20; V gene: TRBV4-2; D gene: TRBD2; J gene: TRBJ2-4; CDR3 protein: CASSQVGKIAGGPAKNIQYF; CDR3 DNA: TGTGCCAGCAGCCAAGTGGGGAAAATTGCGGGGGGCCCAGCCAAAAACATTCAGTACTTC
clone size: NA; CDR3 length: 14; V gene: TRBV19; D gene: TRBD1; J gene: TRBJ2-5; CDR3 protein: CASSRDRVGETQYF; CDR3 DNA: TGTGCCAGTAGTAGAGACAGGGTGGGAGAGACCCAGTACTTC
clone size: few; CDR3 length: 13; V gene: TRBV20-1; D gene: TRBD2; J gene: TRBJ2-3; CDR3 protein: CSARSGRADTQYF; CDR3 DNA: TGCAGTGCTCGTAGCGGGAGGGCAGATACGCAGTATTTT
clone size: NA; CDR3 length: 12; V gene: TRBV9; D gene: NA; J gene: TRBJ2-1; CDR3 protein: CASSTGLNEQFF; CDR3 DNA: TGTGCCAGCAGCACGGGGCTTAATGAGCAGTTCTTC
clone size: few; CDR3 length: 12; V gene: TRBV29-1; D gene: NA; J gene: TRBJ2-7; CDR3 protein: CSAEVPPHEQYF; CDR3 DNA: TGCAGCGCCGAAGTGCCCCCCCACGAGCAGTACTTC
clone size: NA; CDR3 length: 15; V gene: TRBV12-3/TRBV12-4; D gene: NA; J gene: TRBJ2-1; CDR3 protein: CASRSGSPHFSEQFF; CDR3 DNA: TGTGCCAGCAGGTCCGGGTCCCCGCACTTCAGTGAGCAGTTCTTC
clone size: NA; CDR3 length: 14; V gene: TRBV12-3/TRBV12-4; D gene: NA; J gene: TRBJ1-5; CDR3 protein: CASSFLLDDQPQHF; CDR3 DNA: TGTGCCAGCAGTTTTCTACTAGACGATCAGCCCCAGCATTTT
clone size: few; CDR3 length: 14; V gene: TRBV5-1; D gene: TRBD1; J gene: TRBJ2-5; CDR3 protein: CASSSGQGRQTQYF; CDR3 DNA: TGCGCCAGCAGCTCGGGACAGGGACGACAGACCCAGTACTTC
clone size: NA; CDR3 length: 14; V gene: TRBV10-3; D gene: NA; J gene: TRBJ2-5; CDR3 protein: CAISRQEGEETQYF; CDR3 DNA: TGTGCCATCAGTCGACAGGAGGGGGAAGAGACCCAGTACTTC
clone size: NA; CDR3 length: 15; V gene: TRBV25-1; D gene: TRBD1; J gene: TRBJ2-2; CDR3 protein: CASRGPGQGTGELFF; CDR3 DNA: TGTGCCAGCAGGGGACCGGGACAGGGGACCGGGGAGCTGTTTTTT
clone size: NA; CDR3 length: 14; V gene: TRBV4-1; D gene: NA; J gene: TRBJ1-1; CDR3 protein: CASSQGSGNTEAFF; CDR3 DNA: TGCGCCAGCAGCCAAGGATCCGGAAACACTGAAGCTTTCTTT
clone size: few; CDR3 length: 16; V gene: TRBV3-1; D gene: NA; J gene: TRBJ2-3; CDR3 protein: CASSGRTGTSTDTQYF; CDR3 DNA: TGTGCCAGCAGCGGACGGACTGGAACTAGCACAGATACGCAGTATTTT
clone size: NA; CDR3 length: 15; V gene: TRBV7-2; D gene: NA; J gene: TRBJ1-3; CDR3 protein: CASSLVGAAGNTIYF; CDR3 DNA: TGTGCCAGCAGCTTAGTAGGGGCTGCTGGAAACACCATATATTTT
clone size: few; CDR3 length: 17; V gene: TRBV5-1; D gene: NA; J gene: TRBJ1-3; CDR3 protein: CASSLAGPAPSGNTIYF; CDR3 DNA: TGCGCCAGCAGCTTGGCGGGCCCAGCACCGTCTGGAAACACCATATATTTT
clone size: NA; CDR3 length: 13; V gene: TRBV18; D gene: NA; J gene: TRBJ1-5; CDR3 protein: CASSPEGNQPQHF; CDR3 DNA: TGTGCCAGCTCACCAGAGGGGAATCAGCCCCAGCATTTT
clone size: few; CDR3 length: 16; V gene: TRBV20-1; D gene: NA; J gene: TRBJ2-5; CDR3 protein: CSARDNLGPRKETQYF; CDR3 DNA: TGCAGTGCTAGAGATAATCTGGGACCACGGAAAGAGACCCAGTACTTC
clone size: few; CDR3 length: 13; V gene: TRBV2; D gene: NA; J gene: TRBJ2-1; CDR3 protein: CASSEQGRGEQFF; CDR3 DNA: TGTGCCAGCAGTGAACAGGGACGGGGTGAGCAGTTCTTC
clone size: few; CDR3 length: 13; V gene: TRBV7-2; D gene: TRBD1; J gene: TRBJ1-2; CDR3 protein: CASSLSRGDGYTF; CDR3 DNA: TGTGCCAGCAGCTTAAGCAGGGGGGATGGCTACACCTTC
clone size: many; CDR3 length: 13; V gene: TRBV20-1; D gene: TRBD1; J gene: TRBJ2-1; CDR3 protein: CSARGDSQDEQFF; CDR3 DNA: TGCAGTGCTAGAGGGGACAGCCAAGATGAGCAGTTCTTC
clone size: once; CDR3 length: 14; V gene: TRBV2; D gene: NA; J gene: TRBJ2-5; CDR3 protein: CASSHSEGWETQYF; CDR3 DNA: TGTGCCAGCAGCCATAGCGAGGGTTGGGAGACCCAGTACTTC
clone size: few; CDR3 length: 13; V gene: TRBV20-1; D gene: NA; J gene: TRBJ1-5; CDR3 protein: CSARGTLDQPQHF; CDR3 DNA: TGCAGTGCTAGGGGGACCCTGGATCAGCCCCAGCATTTT
clone size: few; CDR3 length: 13; V gene: TRBV7-9; D gene: TRBD2; J gene: TRBJ2-1; CDR3 protein: CASPSGTYNEQFF; CDR3 DNA: TGTGCCAGCCCTAGCGGAACCTACAATGAGCAGTTCTTC
clone size: few; CDR3 length: 16; V gene: TRBV10-3; D gene: NA; J gene: TRBJ2-3; CDR3 protein: CAISEPSGSSTDTQYF; CDR3 DNA: TGTGCCATCAGTGAGCCGAGTGGGTCTAGCACAGATACGCAGTATTTT
clone size: NA; CDR3 length: 13; V gene: TRBV7-3; D gene: NA; J gene: TRBJ2-1; CDR3 protein: CASSADSNNEQFF; CDR3 DNA: TGTGCCAGCAGCGCCGACAGCAACAATGAGCAGTTCTTC
clone size: NA; CDR3 length: 12; V gene: TRBV7-8; D gene: NA; J gene: TRBJ2-1; CDR3 protein: CASSELEGQQFF; CDR3 DNA: TGTGCCAGCAGCGAGCTAGAGGGTCAGCAGTTCTTC
clone size: few; CDR3 length: 18; V gene: TRBV11-2; D gene: TRBD2; J gene: TRBJ2-1; CDR3 protein: CASSSRPKLAGGVDEQFF; CDR3 DNA: TGTGCCAGCAGCTCACGACCCAAACTAGCGGGAGGGGTCGATGAGCAGTTCTTC
clone size: many; CDR3 length: 13; V gene: TRBV10-2; D gene: NA; J gene: TRBJ2-1; CDR3 protein: CASSSGLYNEQFF; CDR3 DNA: TGCGCCAGCAGTTCCGGCCTTTACAATGAGCAGTTCTTC
clone size: many; CDR3 length: 13; V gene: TRBV12-3/TRBV12-4; D gene: NA; J gene: TRBJ2-7; CDR3 protein: CASSFGTRYEQYF; CDR3 DNA: TGTGCCAGCAGCTTCGGGACACGCTACGAGCAGTACTTC
clone size: many; CDR3 length: 15; V gene: TRBV20-1; D gene: NA; J gene: TRBJ2-2; CDR3 protein: CSAPRQGGNTGELFF; CDR3 DNA: TGCAGTGCGCCCAGACAGGGAGGGAACACCGGGGAGCTGTTTTTT
clone size: many; CDR3 length: 14; V gene: TRBV5-1; D gene: NA; J gene: TRBJ2-3; CDR3 protein: CASSLGSTTDTQYF; CDR3 DNA: TGCGCCAGCAGCTTGGGGTCCACCACAGATACGCAGTATTTT
clone size: many; CDR3 length: 14; V gene: TRBV6-1; D gene: TRBD2; J gene: TRBJ2-7; CDR3 protein: CASRQAGLPYEQYF; CDR3 DNA: TGTGCCAGCAGACAAGCGGGGCTTCCCTACGAGCAGTACTTC
clone size: NA; CDR3 length: 20; V gene: TRBV4-1; D gene: TRBD2; J gene: TRBJ2-3; CDR3 protein: CASSQELLTSGSYKEDTQYF; CDR3 DNA: TGCGCCAGCAGCCAAGAGTTGTTAACTAGCGGGAGTTATAAGGAAGATACGCAGTATTTT
clone size: few; CDR3 length: 14; V gene: TRBV11-2; D gene: NA; J gene: TRBJ2-5; CDR3 protein: CASSLAQYQETQYF; CDR3 DNA: TGTGCCAGCAGCTTAGCGCAGTACCAAGAGACCCAGTACTTC
clone size: NA; CDR3 length: 15; V gene: TRBV9; D gene: TRBD2; J gene: TRBJ2-3; CDR3 protein: CASSVVGSGRDTQYF; CDR3 DNA: TGTGCCAGCAGCGTAGTTGGTAGCGGGAGAGATACGCAGTATTTT
clone size: few; CDR3 length: 14; V gene: TRBV7-9; D gene: NA; J gene: TRBJ2-5; CDR3 protein: CASSFDRWKETQYF; CDR3 DNA: TGTGCCAGCAGCTTCGACAGGTGGAAGGAGACCCAGTACTTC
clone size: NA; CDR3 length: 11; V gene: TRBV19; D gene: NA; J gene: TRBJ1-1; CDR3 protein: CASSTSVKTFF; CDR3 DNA: TGTGCCAGTAGTACATCGGTTAAAACTTTCTTT
clone size: NA; CDR3 length: 16; V gene: TRBV14; D gene: NA; J gene: TRBJ1-4; CDR3 protein: CASSQAGVTGTEKLFF; CDR3 DNA: TGTGCCAGCAGCCAAGCTGGGGTGACGGGGACTGAAAAACTGTTTTTT
clone size: NA; CDR3 length: 12; V gene: TRBV20-1; D gene: NA; J gene: TRBJ2-7; CDR3 protein: CSANTGTYEQYF; CDR3 DNA: TGCAGTGCTAATACAGGGACCTACGAGCAGTACTTC
clone size: NA; CDR3 length: 14; V gene: TRBV12-3/TRBV12-4; D gene: TRBD1; J gene: TRBJ1-1; CDR3 protein: CASSPGYRGPEAFF; CDR3 DNA: TGTGCCAGCAGTCCGGGATACAGGGGACCTGAAGCTTTCTTT
clone size: NA; CDR3 length: 15; V gene: TRBV12-3/TRBV12-4; D gene: NA; J gene: TRBJ2-2; CDR3 protein: CASSLASPGTGELFF; CDR3 DNA: TGTGCCAGCAGTTTAGCATCCCCGGGTACCGGGGAGCTGTTTTTT
clone size: NA; CDR3 length: 15; V gene: TRBV4-2; D gene: NA; J gene: TRBJ1-1; CDR3 protein: CASSQDQRAAAAAFF; CDR3 DNA: TGTGCCAGCAGCCAAGATCAGAGAGCAGCTGCGGCGGCTTTCTTT
clone size: few; CDR3 length: 15; V gene: TRBV6-2/TRBV6-3; D gene: TRBD2; J gene: TRBJ2-1; CDR3 protein: CASSRAGATYNEQFF; CDR3 DNA: TGTGCCAGCAGTCGGGCGGGAGCGACCTACAATGAGCAGTTCTTC
clone size: NA; CDR3 length: 12; V gene: TRBV12-3/TRBV12-4; D gene: NA; J gene: TRBJ1-5; CDR3 protein: CANSQGNQPQHF; CDR3 DNA: TGTGCCAACAGCCAGGGGAATCAGCCCCAGCATTTT
clone size: NA; CDR3 length: 15; V gene: TRBV15; D gene: NA; J gene: TRBJ1-2; CDR3 protein: CATSRSGPINYGYTF; CDR3 DNA: TGTGCCACCAGCAGGTCGGGACCGATAAACTATGGCTACACCTTC
clone size: few; CDR3 length: 13; V gene: TRBV4-1; D gene: NA; J gene: TRBJ1-1; CDR3 protein: CASSQVVGTEAFF; CDR3 DNA: TGCGCCAGCAGCCAAGTTGTAGGGACTGAAGCTTTCTTT
clone size: few; CDR3 length: 14; V gene: TRBV12-3/TRBV12-4; D gene: TRBD1; J gene: TRBJ1-5; CDR3 protein: CASNDRAGEQPQHF; CDR3 DNA: TGTGCCAGCAACGACAGGGCCGGGGAACAGCCCCAGCATTTT
clone size: once; CDR3 length: 15; V gene: TRBV4-1; D gene: NA; J gene: TRBJ1-1; CDR3 protein: CASRDSLRMNTEAFF; CDR3 DNA: TGCGCCAGCAGGGACTCACTCCGAATGAACACTGAAGCTTTCTTT
clone size: NA; CDR3 length: 13; V gene: TRBV7-2; D gene: NA; J gene: TRBJ2-5; CDR3 protein: CASSFSIQETQYF; CDR3 DNA: TGTGCCAGCAGCTTCTCTATCCAAGAGACCCAGTACTTC
clone size: NA; CDR3 length: 16; V gene: TRBV5-1; D gene: NA; J gene: TRBJ2-3; CDR3 protein: CASSLDAGVPTDTQYF; CDR3 DNA: TGCGCCAGCAGCTTGGACGCAGGGGTCCCCACAGATACGCAGTATTTT
clone size: NA; CDR3 length: 15; V gene: TRBV5-1; D gene: NA; J gene: TRBJ1-2; CDR3 protein: CASSFSRGTSYGYTF; CDR3 DNA: TGCGCCAGCAGCTTTAGCCGCGGGACTAGCTATGGCTACACCTTC
clone size: few; CDR3 length: 16; V gene: TRBV10-3; D gene: TRBD1; J gene: TRBJ1-1; CDR3 protein: CAIRFGPGQGLAEAFF; CDR3 DNA: TGTGCCATCAGATTCGGACCGGGACAGGGCCTCGCTGAAGCTTTCTTT
clone size: few; CDR3 length: 17; V gene: TRBV6-5; D gene: NA; J gene: TRBJ2-1; CDR3 protein: CASSYSFLGPSYNEQFF; CDR3 DNA: TGTGCCAGCAGTTACTCTTTTTTGGGGCCTTCCTACAATGAGCAGTTCTTC
clone size: many; CDR3 length: 14; V gene: TRBV4-2; D gene: NA; J gene: TRBJ2-3; CDR3 protein: CASSQDVKRDTQYF; CDR3 DNA: TGTGCCAGCAGCCAAGATGTAAAGAGAGATACGCAGTATTTT